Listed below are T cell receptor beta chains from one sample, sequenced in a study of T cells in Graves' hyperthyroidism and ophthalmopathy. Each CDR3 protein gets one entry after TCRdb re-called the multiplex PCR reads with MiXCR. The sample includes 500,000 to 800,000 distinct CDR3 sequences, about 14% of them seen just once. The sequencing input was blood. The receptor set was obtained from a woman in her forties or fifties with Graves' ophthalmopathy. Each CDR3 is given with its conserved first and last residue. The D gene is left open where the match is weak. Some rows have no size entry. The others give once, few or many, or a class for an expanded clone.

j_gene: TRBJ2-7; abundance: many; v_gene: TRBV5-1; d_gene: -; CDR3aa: CASSLDRLSSYEQYF; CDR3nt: TGCGCCAGCAGCTTGGACAGACTCAGCTCCTACGAGCAGTACTTC
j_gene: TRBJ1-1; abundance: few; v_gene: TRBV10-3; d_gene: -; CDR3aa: CAIKLASSTEAFF; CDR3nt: TGTGCCATCAAGCTCGCGAGTTCCACTGAAGCTTTCTTT
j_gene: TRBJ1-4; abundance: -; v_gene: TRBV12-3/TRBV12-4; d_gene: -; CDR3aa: CASSSGVSAEKLFF; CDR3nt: TGTGCCAGCAGTTCTGGGGTGTCGGCCGAAAAACTGTTTTTT
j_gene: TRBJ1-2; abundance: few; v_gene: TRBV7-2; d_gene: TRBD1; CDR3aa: CASSLVLGQGYGYTF; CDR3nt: TGTGCCAGCAGCTTAGTTCTGGGACAGGGCTATGGCTACACCTTC
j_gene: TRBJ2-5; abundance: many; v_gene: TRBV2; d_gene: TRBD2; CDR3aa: CASSEALTSGRQETQYF; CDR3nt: TGTGCCAGCAGTGAAGCGCTGACTAGCGGGAGACAAGAGACCCAGTACTTC
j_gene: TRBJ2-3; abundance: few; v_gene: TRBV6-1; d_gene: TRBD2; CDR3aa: CASRRTSGNFHTQYF; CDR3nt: TGTGCCAGCAGACGGACTAGCGGGAACTTCCATACGCAGTATTTT
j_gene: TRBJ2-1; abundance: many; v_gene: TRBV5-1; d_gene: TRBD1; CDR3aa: CASSLDRGYYNEQFF; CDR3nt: TGCGCCAGCAGCTTGGACAGGGGGTACTACAATGAGCAGTTCTTC
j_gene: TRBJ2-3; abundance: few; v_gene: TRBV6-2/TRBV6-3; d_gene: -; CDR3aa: CASSYLGLVMDTQYF; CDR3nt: TGTGCCAGCAGTTACCTAGGGCTAGTCATGGATACGCAGTATTTT
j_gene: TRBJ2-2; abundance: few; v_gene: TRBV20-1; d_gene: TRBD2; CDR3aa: CSARTSGRARNTGELFF; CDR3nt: TGCAGTGCTAGGACTAGCGGGAGGGCCCGGAACACCGGGGAGCTGTTTTTT
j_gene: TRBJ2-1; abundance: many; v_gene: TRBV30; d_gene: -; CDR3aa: CAWTTATSYNEQFF; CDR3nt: TGTGCCTGGACTACGGCCACCTCCTACAATGAGCAGTTCTTC
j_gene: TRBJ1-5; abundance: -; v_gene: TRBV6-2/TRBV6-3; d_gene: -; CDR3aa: CASSPRLQPQHF; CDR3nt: TGTGCCAGCAGCCCACGGCTTCAGCCCCAGCATTTT
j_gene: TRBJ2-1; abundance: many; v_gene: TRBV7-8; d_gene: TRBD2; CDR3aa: CASSLSSGRAMRYNEQFF; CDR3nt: TGTGCCAGCAGCTTATCCAGCGGGAGGGCCATGCGTTACAATGAGCAGTTCTTC
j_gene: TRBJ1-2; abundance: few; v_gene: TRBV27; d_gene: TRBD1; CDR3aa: CASSGQSNYGYTF; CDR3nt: TGTGCCAGTTCGGGACAGTCTAACTATGGCTACACCTTC
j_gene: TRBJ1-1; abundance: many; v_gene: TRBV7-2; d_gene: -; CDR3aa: CASRQLNTEAFF; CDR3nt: TGTGCCAGCAGGCAATTGAACACTGAAGCTTTCTTT
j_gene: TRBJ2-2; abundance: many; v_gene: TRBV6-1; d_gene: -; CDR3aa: CASRVGNTGELFF; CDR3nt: TGTGCCAGCAGGGTGGGGAACACCGGGGAGCTGTTTTTT
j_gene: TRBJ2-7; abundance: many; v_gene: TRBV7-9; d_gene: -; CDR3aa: CASSLLGDSYEQYF; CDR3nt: TGTGCCAGCAGCTTATTAGGTGACAGTTACGAGCAGTACTTC
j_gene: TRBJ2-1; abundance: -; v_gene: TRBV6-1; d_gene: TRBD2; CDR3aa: CATAPAGGYNEQFF; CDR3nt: TGTGCCACAGCCCCAGCGGGAGGGTACAATGAGCAGTTCTTC
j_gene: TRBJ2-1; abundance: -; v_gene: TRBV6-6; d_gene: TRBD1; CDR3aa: CASRYGTALPGEQFF; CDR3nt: TGTGCCAGCCGTTACGGGACAGCCCTTCCAGGCGAGCAGTTCTTC
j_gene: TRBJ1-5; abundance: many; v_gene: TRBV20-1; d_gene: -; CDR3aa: CSATPGRRGRGQPQHF; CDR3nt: TGCAGTGCTACGCCTGGAAGGCGCGGTCGGGGTCAGCCCCAGCATTTT
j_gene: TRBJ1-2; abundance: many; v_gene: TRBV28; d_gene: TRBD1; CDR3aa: CASSTGTGAINYGYTF; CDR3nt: TGTGCCAGCAGTACTGGGACAGGGGCGATTAACTATGGCTACACCTTC
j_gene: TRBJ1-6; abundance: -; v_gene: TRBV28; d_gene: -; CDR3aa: CASSFEGPINSPLHF; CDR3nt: TGTGCCAGCAGTTTTGAGGGGCCAATTAATTCACCCCTCCACTTT
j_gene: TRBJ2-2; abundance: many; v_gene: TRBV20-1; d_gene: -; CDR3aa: CSARKAVANTGELFF; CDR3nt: TGCAGTGCTAGAAAGGCGGTGGCGAACACCGGGGAGCTGTTTTTT
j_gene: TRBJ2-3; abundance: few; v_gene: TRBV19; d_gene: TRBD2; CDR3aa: CASSRPRREGDDTQYF; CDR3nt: TGTGCCAGTAGTCGTCCTCGGCGGGAGGGTGACGATACGCAGTATTTT
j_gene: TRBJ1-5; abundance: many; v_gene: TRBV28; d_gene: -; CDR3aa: CASSFSGNSNQPQHF; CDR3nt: TGTGCCAGCAGTTTCTCGGGGAATAGCAATCAGCCCCAGCATTTT
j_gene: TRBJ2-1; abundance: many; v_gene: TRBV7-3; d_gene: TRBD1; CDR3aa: CASSQQGNEQFF; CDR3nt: TGTGCCAGCAGCCAACAGGGGAATGAGCAGTTCTTC
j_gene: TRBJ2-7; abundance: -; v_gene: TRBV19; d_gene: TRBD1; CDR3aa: CASSGQGEYEQYF; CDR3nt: TGTGCCAGTAGTGGACAGGGGGAATACGAGCAGTACTTC
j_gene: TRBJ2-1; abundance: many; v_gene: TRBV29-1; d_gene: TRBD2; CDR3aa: CSVPTVLSGRAYNEQFF; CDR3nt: TGCAGCGTTCCGACCGTTTTAAGCGGGAGGGCATACAATGAGCAGTTCTTC
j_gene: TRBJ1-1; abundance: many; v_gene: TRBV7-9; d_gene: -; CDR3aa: CASSLLTVNTEAFF; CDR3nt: TGTGCCAGCAGCTTATTGACAGTGAACACTGAAGCTTTCTTT
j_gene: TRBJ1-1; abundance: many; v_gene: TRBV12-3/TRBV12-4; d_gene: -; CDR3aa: CASSFPSDRMNTEAFF; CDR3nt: TGTGCCAGCAGTTTTCCTTCGGACCGGATGAACACTGAAGCTTTCTTT
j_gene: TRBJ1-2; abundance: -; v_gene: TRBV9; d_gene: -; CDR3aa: CASSVGLSGAGYGYTF; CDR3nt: TGTGCCAGCAGCGTAGGATTATCGGGGGCGGGCTATGGCTACACCTTC
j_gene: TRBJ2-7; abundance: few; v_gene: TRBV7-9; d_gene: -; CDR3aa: CASSLGLGLTYEQYF; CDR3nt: TGTGCCAGCAGCTTAGGGCTGGGTTTGACCTACGAGCAGTACTTC
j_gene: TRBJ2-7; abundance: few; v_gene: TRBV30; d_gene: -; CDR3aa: CAWSVLSGDEQYF; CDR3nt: TGTGCCTGGAGTGTACTTTCAGGGGACGAGCAGTACTTC
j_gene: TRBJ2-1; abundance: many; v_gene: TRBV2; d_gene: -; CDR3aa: CASSDTSTIEQFF; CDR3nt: TGTGCCAGCAGTGATACTAGTACGATTGAGCAGTTCTTC
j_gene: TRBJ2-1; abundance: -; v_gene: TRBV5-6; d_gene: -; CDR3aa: CASSLLWEQHEQFF; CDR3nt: TGTGCCAGCAGCTTGTTGTGGGAGCAGCATGAGCAGTTCTTC
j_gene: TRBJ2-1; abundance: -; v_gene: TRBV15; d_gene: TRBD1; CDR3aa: CATSSPGQIYNEQFF; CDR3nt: TGTGCCACCAGCAGTCCGGGACAGATCTACAATGAGCAGTTCTTC
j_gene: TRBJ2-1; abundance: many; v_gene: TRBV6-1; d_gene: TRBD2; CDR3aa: CASSEWLAGVSHEQFF; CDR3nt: TGTGCCAGCAGTGAATGGCTAGCGGGAGTCTCACATGAGCAGTTCTTC
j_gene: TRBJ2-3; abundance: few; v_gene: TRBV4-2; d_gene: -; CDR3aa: CASSQVTSTDTQYF; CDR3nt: TGTGCCAGCAGCCAAGTGACTAGCACAGATACGCAGTATTTT